This TCR beta chain is from a study of cytomegalovirus exposure and HLA in healthy donors. Notes on the study in general: The study labeled 150 or so TCR beta chains cytomegalovirus-associated. In a later analysis, at a false discovery rate of 0.05, 15,000 to 20,000 TCR beta sequences matched HLA alleles. A few chains tied to CMV proved CMV antigen-specific in vitro.

Note on this clone: Its antigen is not identified.

The germline V and J ends were trimmed by 5 bases and 4 bases, with 12 bases remaining between them. Germline V gene sequence: CDR1 MNHNS, CDR2 SASEGT. The CDR3 loop spans 14 amino acids. The primer mix had 60 Vbeta and 13 Jbeta primers. Measured with immunoSEQ multiplex PCR; TCRdb has only the in-frame clones, and not every one. The sample has 90,000 to 100,000 clones, and its top ten clones hold around 3.4%. Source material: PBMCs. The rearrangement joins TRBV6-1 to TRBJ2-1; TRBD2 is a possible D gene (5 bases). The receptor was derived from a woman in her twenties or thirties in good health and CMV-seronegative. CDR3: CASSIRGAYNEQFF. DNA of the CDR3: TGTGCCAGCAGTATCCGGGGAGCTTACAATGAGCAGTTCTTC.